The 3 T cell receptor beta chains listed next were all sequenced from one sample in a study of molecular identifiers for immune sequencing clone quantification (dated by TCRdb to the late 2010s). Preparation of the library involved PCR. TCRdb records NextSeq 500 as the sequencer. TCRdb trimmed the raw reads at Q25, called clones with MiXCR and kept productive beta chains. Each entry is one CDR3 protein sequence, shown with its most common DNA and genes. This sample comprises approximately 680,000 distinct CDR3 sequences, less than 30% of them detected only once. Of the sample, 0.78% falls within the top ten clones. The specimen sequenced was naive CD8+ T cells from blood, with Jurkat cell RNA spiked in. Explained via the paper, the cell subset or site label denotes: FACS-sorted CD8+CD4-CCR7+CD45RA+ naive T cells. The receptors come from a human donor in good health. Some libraries in this study had Jurkat cell RNA spiked in.

The chain employs TRBV27 and TRBJ2-7; D gene unclear. There are 11 residues in the CDR3. From germline, CDR1 is MNHEY and CDR2 SMNVEV (reference sequence). Trimming removed 6 bases from V and 5 bases from J, with 8 bases in between. For the CDR3, the DNA is TGTGCCAGCAGACTCGGGCACGAGCAGTACTTC. Translating it yields CASRLGHEQYF.

This clonotype was counted at least ten times. The chain carries TRBV7-9 and TRBJ2-7, with 7 bases matching TRBD2. The CDR3 spans 17 residues. Germline assignment: CDR1 SEHNR and CDR2 FQNEAQ (reference sequence). Germline trimming cut 5 bases from V and 2 bases from J; bases unmatched to any gene: 15. CDR3 protein: CASSPRSSGGPPYEQYF. The CDR3 nucleotides read TGTGCCAGCAGCCCCCGCTCGTCGGGAGGCCCTCCCTACGAGCAGTACTTC.

Points on this clonotype: The junction does not match germline at one end; this may be a read error. V is TRBV12-3 or TRBV12-4 and J is TRBJ2-2, with D perhaps TRBD2 (5 bases). The CDR3 runs 14 residues. The CDR3 DNA is TGTGCCAGCAGTTCCCCCTGGTCCCCCGGGGAGCTGTCTTTT. Translated, it gives CASSSPWSPGELSF.